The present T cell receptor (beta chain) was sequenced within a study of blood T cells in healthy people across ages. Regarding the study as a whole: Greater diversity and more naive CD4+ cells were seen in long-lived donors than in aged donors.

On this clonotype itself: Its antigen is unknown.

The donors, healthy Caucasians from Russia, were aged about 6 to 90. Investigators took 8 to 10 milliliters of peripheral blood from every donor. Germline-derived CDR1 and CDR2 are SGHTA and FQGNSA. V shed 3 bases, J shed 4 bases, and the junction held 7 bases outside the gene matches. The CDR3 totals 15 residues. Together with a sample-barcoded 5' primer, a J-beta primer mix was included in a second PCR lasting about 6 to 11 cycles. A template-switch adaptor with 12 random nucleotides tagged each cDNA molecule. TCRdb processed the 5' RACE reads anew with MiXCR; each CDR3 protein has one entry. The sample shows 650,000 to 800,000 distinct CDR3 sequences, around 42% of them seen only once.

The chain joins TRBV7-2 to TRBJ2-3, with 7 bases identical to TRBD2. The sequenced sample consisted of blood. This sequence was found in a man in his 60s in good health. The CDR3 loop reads CASSLRVGGADTQYF. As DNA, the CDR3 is TGTGCCAGCAGCTTGCGGGTGGGGGGGGCAGATACGCAGTATTTT.